This TCR beta chain was found in a study of T cells in Graves' hyperthyroidism and ophthalmopathy. At least ten counts were recorded for this clonotype. The source material, RNA transcripts, was used to amplify TCR beta CDR3 regions. A set of HTBI primers served as the primers for a first-round RT-PCR of the TCR CDR3. Via MiXCR, TCRdb re-called the multiplex PCR reads, giving one row per CDR3 protein. There are 650,000 to 850,000 distinct CDR3 sequences in the sample; 18% occur only once, and 16% lies in the top ten. CDR1 SNHLY and CDR2 FYNNEI come from the germline V gene. The CDR3 is 17 residues long. The V and J ends lost 4 bases and 0 bases, in that order; junction bases with no gene match: 5.

The source of this sequence is a woman aged 50 to 65 with Graves' hyperthyroidism that later progressed to Graves' ophthalmopathy. The V and J genes are TRBV2 and TRBJ2-1; 11 bases are a match to TRBD2. The sequencing input was blood. CDR3 DNA sequence: TGTGCCAGCAGTGGACTAGCGGGGCCCTCCTCCTACAATGAGCAGTTCTTC. Protein sequence: CASSGLAGPSSYNEQFF.